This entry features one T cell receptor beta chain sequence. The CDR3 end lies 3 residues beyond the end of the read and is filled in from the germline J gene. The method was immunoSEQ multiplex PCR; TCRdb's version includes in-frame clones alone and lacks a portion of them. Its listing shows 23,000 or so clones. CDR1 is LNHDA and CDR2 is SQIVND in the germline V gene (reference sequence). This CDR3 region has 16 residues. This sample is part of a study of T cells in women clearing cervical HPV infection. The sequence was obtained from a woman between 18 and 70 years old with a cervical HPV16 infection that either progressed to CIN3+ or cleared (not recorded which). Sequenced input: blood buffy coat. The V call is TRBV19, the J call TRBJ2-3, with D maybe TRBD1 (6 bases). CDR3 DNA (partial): TGTGCCAGTAGTCAGGTCGCGACAGGAAGCAATCAGCCG. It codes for CASSQVATGSNQP. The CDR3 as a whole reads CASSQVATGSNQPQYF.